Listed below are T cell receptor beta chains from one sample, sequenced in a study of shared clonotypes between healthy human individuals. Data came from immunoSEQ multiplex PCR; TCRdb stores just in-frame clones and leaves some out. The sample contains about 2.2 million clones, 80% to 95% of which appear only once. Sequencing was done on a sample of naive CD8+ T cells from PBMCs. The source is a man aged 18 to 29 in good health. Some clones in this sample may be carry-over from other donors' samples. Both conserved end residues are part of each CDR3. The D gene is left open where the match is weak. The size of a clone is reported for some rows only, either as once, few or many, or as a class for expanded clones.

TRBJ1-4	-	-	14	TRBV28	TGTGCCAGCAGTTTTATAACAGGGAATGAAAAACTGTTTTTT	CASSFITGNEKLFF
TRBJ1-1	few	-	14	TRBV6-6	TGTGCCAGCAGTTACCCCAGTTACAACACTGAAGCTTTCTTT	CASSYPSYNTEAFF
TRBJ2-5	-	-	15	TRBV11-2	TGTGCCAGCAGCTTAGATTTCCGAGGGAAAGAGACCCAGTACTTC	CASSLDFRGKETQYF
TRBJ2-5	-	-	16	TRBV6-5	TGTGCCAGCAGTTATAACTACCGGGACCACCAAGAGACCCAGTACTTC	CASSYNYRDHQETQYF
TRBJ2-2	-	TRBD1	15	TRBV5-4	TGTGCCAGCAGCACCGGGGACAGGCGAACCGGGGAGCTGTTTTTT	CASSTGDRRTGELFF
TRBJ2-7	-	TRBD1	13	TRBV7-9	TGTGCCAGCAGGACTGGGGACAGATCCGAGCAGTACTTC	CASRTGDRSEQYF
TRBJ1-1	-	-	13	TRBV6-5	TGTGCCAGCACCCCACCATCACGGCAGGGAGCTTTCTTT	CASTPPSRQGAFF
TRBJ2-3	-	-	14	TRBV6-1	TGTGCCAGCAGCACGGGACTCCTCACAGATACGCAGTATTTT	CASSTGLLTDTQYF
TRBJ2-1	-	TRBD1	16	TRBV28	TGTGCCAGCAGTCCCCCCGGGGACAGGGTAGGAAATGAGCAGTTCTTC	CASSPPGDRVGNEQFF
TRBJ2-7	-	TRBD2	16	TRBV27	TGTGCCAGCAGTCCAAACCTAGCGGGAGGGCCCCACGAGCAGTACTTC	CASSPNLAGGPHEQYF
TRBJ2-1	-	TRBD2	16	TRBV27	TGTGCCAGCAGTCACCTCGGACTAGCGGTTTACAATGAGCAGTTCTTC	CASSHLGLAVYNEQFF
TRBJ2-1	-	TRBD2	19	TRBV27	TGTGCCAGCAGTTTATTGAAGATCTCAGCGGGAGGGCCTACGGATGAGCAGTTCTTC	CASSLLKISAGGPTDEQFF
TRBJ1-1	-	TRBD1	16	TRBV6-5	TGTGCCAGCAGTTACTCGAGCCAGGGGGCTAACACTGAAGCTTTCTTT	CASSYSSQGANTEAFF
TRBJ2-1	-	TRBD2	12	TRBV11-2	TGTGCCAGCAGCTCGAGCGGGAGGATTCGGTTCTTC	CASSSSGRIRFF
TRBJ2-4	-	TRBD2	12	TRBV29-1	TGCAGCGTTGTAGCGGGAGGGGACATTCAGTACTTC	CSVVAGGDIQYF
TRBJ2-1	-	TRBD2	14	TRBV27	TGTGCCAGCAGTTTCACTAGCGGGAGCAATGAGCGGTTCTTC	CASSFTSGSNERFF
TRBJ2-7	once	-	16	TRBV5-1	TGCGCCAGCAGCACCCCTCGGACGGAGATAAGCTACGAGCAGTACTTC	CASSTPRTEISYEQYF
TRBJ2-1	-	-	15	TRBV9	TGTGCCAGCAGCGTAGTCCCGGGCCCGTACAATGAGCAGTTCTTC	CASSVVPGPYNEQFF
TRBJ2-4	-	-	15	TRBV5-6	TGTGCCAGCAGCTTTATTATCCTAGCCAAAAACATTCAGTACTTC	CASSFIILAKNIQYF
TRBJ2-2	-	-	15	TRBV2	TGTGCCAGCAGTGGACGGTGGCCTGCCACCGGGGAGCTGTTTTTT	CASSGRWPATGELFF
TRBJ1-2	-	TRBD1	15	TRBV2	TGTGCCAGCAGTGGTACAGGGGGCGTAGACTATGGCTACACCTTC	CASSGTGGVDYGYTF
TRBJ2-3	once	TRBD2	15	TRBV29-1	TGCAGCGTGGTTGGGTTAGCGGGAGAAGGAGATACGCAGTATTTT	CSVVGLAGEGDTQYF
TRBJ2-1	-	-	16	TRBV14	TGTGCCAGCAGCCATTTACTGGGGAGCTCCTACAATGAGCAGTTCTTC	CASSHLLGSSYNEQFF
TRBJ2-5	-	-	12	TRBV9	TGTGCCAGCAGCCCCACCCCGGGGACCCAGTACTTC	CASSPTPGTQYF
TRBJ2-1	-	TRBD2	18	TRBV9	TGTGCCAGCAGCGTAGGGGCGGGAGGCCCCCCATCCTACAATGAGCAGTTCTTC	CASSVGAGGPPSYNEQFF
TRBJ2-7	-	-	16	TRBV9	TGTGCCAGCAGCGTTGCGAGTAGCGGAGGGTCCTACGAGCAGTACTTC	CASSVASSGGSYEQYF
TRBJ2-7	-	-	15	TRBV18	TGTGCCAGCTCACCCGGCGTGATCAACTCCTACGAGCAGTACTTC	CASSPGVINSYEQYF
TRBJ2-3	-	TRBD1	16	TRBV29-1	TGCAGCGTTGAAGAAGGGACAGGGCGGGGGACAGATACGCAGTATTTT	CSVEEGTGRGTDTQYF
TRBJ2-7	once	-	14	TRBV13	TGTGCCAGCAGCTTACACAAAACAATATACGAGCAGTACTTC	CASSLHKTIYEQYF
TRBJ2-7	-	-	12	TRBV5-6	TGTGCCAGCAGCTTGGGAGCCTACGAGCAGTACTTC	CASSLGAYEQYF
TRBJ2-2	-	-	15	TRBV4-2	TGTGCCAGCAGTAGGGATAGGGGGTATTTCGGGGAGCTGTTTTTT	CASSRDRGYFGELFF
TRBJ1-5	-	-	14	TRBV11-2	TGTGCCAGCAGCTTAGACAGGGGCAATCAGCCCCAGCATTTT	CASSLDRGNQPQHF
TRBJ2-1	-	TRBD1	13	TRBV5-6	TGTGCCAGCAGCTACTACAGGGGGAATGAGCAGTTCTTC	CASSYYRGNEQFF